This TCR beta chain was sequenced for a study of blood T cell repertoires in COVID-19. Across the study: The United States, Italy and Spain provided the acute and convalescent COVID-19 samples.

The CDR3 is 16 amino acids. V was pared by 1 base and J by 4 bases, with 5 bases of the junction left unmatched. Germline V gene sequence: CDR1 SGHRS, CDR2 YFSETQ. This clone was counted only a few times. Original analysis: Researchers report that nucleated cell counts were estimated from reference gene primer amplification. The method was immunoSEQ multiplex PCR; TCRdb's version includes in-frame clones alone and lacks a portion of them. Clonal size and the V and J genes are those of that table, whereas D and trimming came from the DNA. The profile shows roughly 32,000 clones, over 75% of them singletons.

This TCR was sampled from a man in his sixties with active COVID-19. The sequenced sample was peripheral blood. The chain uses TRBV5-1 and TRBJ2-2, with TRBD2 matching over 9 bases. The chain's CDR3 is CASSLRQAGGTGELFF. CDR3 bases: TGCGCCAGCAGCTTGCGTCAAGCGGGGGGCACCGGGGAGCTGTTTTTT.